One sample yielded the 20 T cell receptor beta chains listed below, sequenced in a study of graft-versus-host responses after intestinal transplantation (dated by TCRdb to the early 2020s). The library was prepared using the immunoSEQ multiplex PCR assay. Imported from immuneACCESS, the table was reduced by TCRdb to in-frame sequences with V and J called. These copies leave out some clones; in studies compared against another copy, an unresolved V gene accounts for under half, and the cause of the remainder is not known. For this sample the table gives around 99,000 clones, of which just over 90% were detected only once. The ten biggest clones cover about 2% of the sample. Their antigens remain unidentified. In light of the paper, this sample's time point label describes: cells obtained before transplantation from donor or recipient. The specimen was unstimulated CD8+ T cells sorted from spleen or lymph node cells, collected before intestinal transplant. The receptors stem from a human donor who received an intestinal transplant.

The CDR3 protein is CASSQERTDYGYTF. In DNA, the CDR3 is TGCGCCAGCAGCCAAGAACGAACAGATTATGGCTACACCTTC. V is TRBV4-3 and J is TRBJ1-2; D remains unclear. The CDR3 length is 14 residues. CDR1 is LGHNA and CDR2 is YSLEER in the germline V gene. V dropped 0 bases and J dropped 5 bases, with 10 bases sitting between them.

The chain's CDR3 is CASSIAQGSGNTIYF. The CDR3 DNA follows: TGTGCCAGCAGTATTGCGCAGGGCTCTGGAAACACCATATATTTT. V gene TRBV9 combines with J gene TRBJ1-3, with D perhaps TRBD1 (5 bases). V was clipped by 5 bases and J by 0 bases, with 12 bases between them. The CDR3 has 15 amino acids. Germline loops: CDR1 SGDLS, CDR2 YYNGEE.

The CDR3 here is CSEGVSDTQYF. The CDR3 DNA sequence: TGCAGCGAGGGGGTCAGCGATACGCAGTATTTT. This sequence joins TRBV29-1 and TRBJ2-3, with TRBD1 as a possible D gene (6 bases). This CDR3 contains 11 residues. V lost 7 bases, J lost 6 bases, and 11 bases lay in between. Germline V gene lookup returns CDR1 SQVTM and CDR2 ANQGSEA.

The chain links TRBV7-9 to TRBJ2-7; 14 positions agree with TRBD2. The J segment lost 5 bases and the V segment lost 5 bases, leaving 11 bases of the junction unmatched. This CDR3 has 17 amino acids. Looked up from germline, CDR1 is SEHNR and CDR2 is FQNEAQ (reference sequence). The CDR3 DNA follows: TGTGCCAGCAGCCCAGGACTAGCGGGGGGCACGGGCCACGAGCAGTACTTC. Amino acids: CASSPGLAGGTGHEQYF.

The chain has TRBV7-9 and TRBJ2-1; perhaps TRBD2 as D (6 bases). CDR3 length: 12 amino acids. Trimming removed 5 bases from V and 7 bases from J, with 9 bases in between. Germline V gives CDR1 SEHNR, CDR2 FQNEAQ (reference sequence). CDR3: CASSAGSNEQFF. As DNA, the CDR3 is TGTGCCAGCAGCGCCGGGAGTAATGAGCAGTTCTTC.

This sequence joins TRBV11-2 and TRBJ2-2; 11 bases agree with TRBD2. CDR3 length equals 18 residues. Germline values: CDR1 SGHAT, CDR2 FQNNGV. J was trimmed by 3 bases and V by 5 bases; bases with no gene match: 11. Here the CDR3 DNA reads TGTGCCAGCAGCCCTCGGGGTAGCGGGGGGGCCCACACCGGGGAGCTGTTTTTT. Amino acids: CASSPRGSGGAHTGELFF.

This CDR3 is CASSLGGQGWTETQYF. For the CDR3, the DNA is TGTGCCAGCAGCTTAGGTGGACAGGGTTGGACGGAGACCCAGTACTTC. The chain is built from TRBV13 and TRBJ2-5; TRBD1 matches 8 bases. Germline lookup yields CDR1 PRHDT and CDR2 FYEKMQ (reference sequence). V shed 0 bases, J shed 5 bases, and the junction held 8 bases outside the gene matches. CDR3 length: 16 residues.

This chain uses TRBV21-1 with TRBJ1-1. TRBV21-1 is a pseudogene locus. This CDR3 contains 15 residues. CDR3 sequence (DNA): TGTGCCAGCAGCAAAGTTTGTCGGTGGTGCACTGAAGCTTTCTTT. Translated, it gives CASSKVCRWCTEAFF.

The V and J genes are TRBV5-1 and TRBJ1-5; D not resolved. CDR1 is SGHRS, CDR2 YFSETQ, per germline. CDR3 length equals 15 residues. The germline V and J ends were trimmed by 0 bases and 0 bases, with 7 bases remaining between them. CDR3: CASSLDNYSNQPQHF. The CDR3 DNA is TGCGCCAGCAGCTTGGACAACTATAGCAATCAGCCCCAGCATTTT.

The chain carries TRBV6-5 and TRBJ1-1; D gene uncertain. CDR1 is MNHEY, CDR2 SVGAGI, per germline. Trimming shortened V by 7 bases and J by 1 base, and 7 bases separated the two germline ends. This CDR3 has 12 amino acids. The CDR3 is CASIAGNTEAFF. In nucleotides, the CDR3 is TGTGCCAGCATTGCAGGGAACACTGAAGCTTTCTTT.

This chain connects TRBV10-2 to TRBJ2-7, with 8 bases identical to TRBD1. J gave up 6 bases and V 0 bases, and 10 bases lay outside the gene matches. Germline V lookup: CDR1 WSHSY, CDR2 SAAADI. The CDR3 loop spans 16 amino acids. The CDR3 DNA is TGCGCCAGCAGTGAGTCCGGACAGGGCAAGCCCAGCGAGCAGTACTTC. It translates to CASSESGQGKPSEQYF.

Here the CDR3 DNA reads TGTGCCAGCAGCTTGAAGATTAGGGGGAACACTGAAGCTTTCTTT. This translates into CASSLKIRGNTEAFF. The chain employs TRBV11-1 and TRBJ1-1, with TRBD1 as a possible D gene (5 bases). V gave up 3 bases and J gave up 1 base, with 12 bases separating them. Germline V gene sequence: CDR1 SGHAT, CDR2 FQDESV (reference sequence). The CDR3 runs 15 residues.

The J gene is TRBJ2-1, the V gene TRBV5-5, with 8 bases fitting TRBD1. Trimming cost V 4 bases and J 5 bases; bases outside gene matches: 8. The CDR3 runs 15 residues. Germline loops: CDR1 SGHKS, CDR2 YYEKEE (reference sequence). The CDR3 loop reads CASSRDRSYNNEQFF. The CDR3 DNA sequence: TGTGCCAGCAGCCGGGACAGGAGCTACAACAATGAGCAGTTCTTC.

V usage is TRBV9 and J usage is TRBJ2-1, with TRBD2 identical over 10 bases. Trimming took 4 bases from V and 7 from J; bases not matched to a gene: 8. Germline CDR1 is SGDLS and CDR2 is YYNGEE. The CDR3 consists of 15 residues. The DNA of the CDR3 is TGTGCCAGCAGCTTGTATCCTAGCGGGGGTAATGAGCAGTTCTTC. It is translated as CASSLYPSGGNEQFF.

The rearrangement joins TRBV30 to TRBJ1-4; D unclear. Germline V gene data show CDR1 as GTSNPN and CDR2 as SVGIG (reference sequence). V lost 5 bases and J 14 bases, leaving 21 bases between the germline ends. The CDR3 spans 13 residues. The CDR3 sequence is CAWAKDDGEWLFF. The DNA for the CDR3 is TGTGCCTGGGCGAAGGACGATGGGGAGTGGCTGTTTTTT.

The rearrangement uses TRBV7-8 and TRBJ2-5; D is undetermined. Trimming removed 1 base from V and 2 bases from J, with 11 bases in between. Germline V gene lookup returns CDR1 SGHVS and CDR2 FQNEAQ. The CDR3 has 15 residues. The CDR3 DNA reads TGTGCCAGCAGCTTAGTTGGCGGCCCACAAGAGACCCAGTACTTC. It specifies CASSLVGGPQETQYF.

This clone was counted only a few times. The chain couples TRBV6-1 to TRBJ1-1; 9 nucleotides agree with TRBD1. V lost 3 bases and J lost 3; bases outside the gene matches: 8. Per the germline V gene, CDR1 is MNHNS and CDR2 is SASEGT. CDR3 size: 16 residues. The CDR3 protein is CASSDPGTGWDTEAFF. The CDR3 nucleotides are TGTGCCAGCAGTGATCCAGGGACAGGGTGGGACACTGAAGCTTTCTTT.

V is TRBV2 and J is TRBJ2-7, with D unclear. The V end lost 3 bases, the J end lost 3 bases, and 3 bases lay between the germline ends. The CDR3 is made up of 11 amino acids. CDR1 is SNHLY, CDR2 FYNNEI, per germline. The CDR3: CASSDSYEQYF. CDR3 DNA sequence: TGTGCCAGCAGTGACAGCTACGAGCAGTACTTC.

In this sample, this clone turned up once. The CDR3 nucleotides read TGTGCCAGCAGCGTAGGCGGCAGGGGCCACCTTCGAAGTAGCACAGATACGCAGTATTTT. It specifies CASSVGGRGHLRSSTDTQYF. The chain links TRBV9 to TRBJ2-3; D is perhaps TRBD1 (6 bases). V was pared by 0 bases and J by 0 bases, with 23 bases between. The CDR3 sequence is 20 residues long. The germline gives CDR1 SGDLS, CDR2 YYNGEE.

The chain recombines TRBV5-8 with TRBJ2-7; 7 bases fit TRBD1. After removal of 0 bases from V and 4 bases from J, the junction contained 4 bases not matched to a gene. CDR1 and CDR2 from the germline V gene are SGHTS and YDEGEE. This CDR3 has 14 residues. As DNA, the CDR3 is TGTGCCAGCAGCTTGGGCCAGGGGGTGTACGAGCAGTACTTC. This gives the protein CASSLGQGVYEQYF.